The 4 T cell receptor beta chains below were found in one sample sequenced in a study of PD-1 blockade in classical Hodgkin lymphoma. No patient escaped relapse after autologous stem cell transplantation, and brentuximab vedotin exposure varied. Method: immunoSEQ multiplex PCR; TCRdb's copy keeps in-frame clones and lacks some. Of about 50,000 clones listed, about three quarters are singletons. The sequences come from peripheral blood mononuclear cells (PBMCs), collected at baseline. The receptor set was obtained from a human donor with classical Hodgkin lymphoma.

This clone was picked up many times. This chain uses TRBV28 with TRBJ2-2, with a weak D call TRBD1 (6 bases). The germline V gene encodes CDR1 MDHEN and CDR2 SYDVKM. The CDR3 extends over 17 amino acids. Between the trimmed V and J ends, which lost 6 bases and 7 bases, there was a span of 24 bases. The CDR3 protein is CASSKFSRDILFGELFF. The CDR3 nucleotides are TGTGCCAGCAGCAAATTTTCCCGGGACATCCTTTTCGGGGAGCTGTTTTTT. The whole variable domain, filled in from reference TRBV28 and TRBJ2-2, reads DVKVTQSSRYLVKRTGEKVFLECVQDMDHENMFWYRQDPGLGLRLIYFSYDVKMKEKGDIPEGYSVSREKKERFSLILESASTNQTSMYLCASSKFSRDILFGELFFGEGSRLTVL.

The chain is built from TRBV5-1 and TRBJ2-5; D is possibly TRBD2 (6 bases). Trimming left V 4 bases short and J 4 bases short, with 11 bases between. Germline V lookup: CDR1 SGHRS, CDR2 YFSETQ. CDR3 length: 13 residues. The DNA for the CDR3 is TGCGCCAGCAGCCATTCCGGGAGAGAGACCCAGTACTTC. Translated, it gives CASSHSGRETQYF. Complete variable domain (other parts from reference TRBV5-1 and TRBJ2-5): KAGVTQTPRYLIKTRGQQVTLSCSPISGHRSVSWYQQTPGQGLQFLFEYFSETQRNKGNFPGRFSGRQFSNSRSEMNVSTLELGDSALYLCASSHSGRETQYFGPGTRLLVL.

The V gene is TRBV7-9, the J gene TRBJ2-5, with D maybe TRBD1 (6 bases). Trimming removed 6 bases from V and 5 bases from J, with 19 bases in between. The CDR3 runs 15 residues. CDR1 and CDR2 from the germline V gene are SEHNR and FQNEAQ (reference sequence). Here the CDR3 DNA reads TGTGCCAGCAGAGCGCCGGTTGGACAGTCGGAGACCCAGTACTTC. Protein product: CASRAPVGQSETQYF.

This rearrangement joins TRBV29-1 to TRBJ2-2; D is uncertain. From germline, CDR1 is SQVTM and CDR2 ANQGSEA. The CDR3 totals 11 residues. V was trimmed by 2 bases and J by 7 bases, leaving 5 bases between them. The CDR3 spells CSVENFGELFF. As DNA, the CDR3 is TGCAGCGTTGAAAACTTCGGGGAGCTGTTTTTT.